A selection of T cell receptor beta chains follows, all from one sample in a study of blood T cells in healthy people across ages. MiXCR was run by TCRdb on the 5' RACE reads, yielding one entry per CDR3 protein. The sample yields around 1,900,000 distinct CDR3 sequences, approximately 39% seen once. What was sequenced was blood. All receptors derive from a human donor in good health. Both conserved end residues are part of each CDR3. Fields, in order: V gene, J gene, D gene, clone size, CDR3 protein, CDR3 DNA. A D gene is named only where the DNA matches it firmly. Size is omitted from some rows. Given values are once, few, many or a class for expanded clones.

>TRBV9|TRBJ2-5|NA|NA
CASSVGLELRWETQYF
TGTGCCAGCAGCGTAGGTCTTGAGCTTCGGTGGGAGACCCAGTACTTC
>TRBV4-3|TRBJ2-1|NA|NA
CASSQDYGDNEQFF
TGCGCCAGCAGCCAAGATTACGGAGACAATGAGCAGTTCTTC
>TRBV29-1|TRBJ1-6|NA|NA
CSVTDGNSPLHF
TGCAGCGTCACCGATGGCAATTCACCCCTCCACTTT
>TRBV20-1|TRBJ1-2|NA|few
CSAREVYQGTNYGYTF
TGCAGTGCTAGAGAGGTTTACCAGGGGACTAACTATGGCTACACCTTC
>TRBV20-1|TRBJ2-3|NA|NA
CSARPDTQYF
TGCAGTGCCCGCCCAGATACGCAGTATTTT
>TRBV20-1|TRBJ1-6|NA|NA
CSARTTPTNSPLHF
TGCAGTGCTAGAACGACACCGACAAATTCACCCCTCCACTTT
>TRBV5-1|TRBJ1-2|NA|NA
CASRPLSAWNGYTF
TGCGCCAGCAGACCCTTGTCAGCCTGGAATGGCTACACCTTC
>TRBV10-3|TRBJ2-5|NA|NA
CAIRGRQGGETQYF
TGTGCCATCAGGGGCCGGCAGGGTGGAGAGACCCAGTACTTC
>TRBV11-2|TRBJ2-1|TRBD2|NA
CASSLEAGEWNGQFF
TGTGCCAGCAGCTTAGAGGCGGGAGAGTGGAATGGGCAGTTCTTC
>TRBV10-3|TRBJ2-3|NA|few
CAIKDTFLTDTQYF
TGTGCCATCAAAGATACATTCCTCACAGATACGCAGTATTTT
>TRBV29-1|TRBJ2-5|NA|NA
CSVDGGNRETQYF
TGCAGCGTTGACGGCGGAAATCGAGAGACCCAGTACTTC
>TRBV12-3/TRBV12-4|TRBJ1-6|NA|NA
CASSLGQIGSPLHF
TGTGCCAGCAGTTTGGGGCAGATCGGTTCACCCCTCCACTTT
>TRBV7-2|TRBJ1-5|NA|few
CASSLMVQGFNQPQHF
TGTGCCAGCAGCTTAATGGTACAGGGCTTCAATCAGCCCCAGCATTTT
>TRBV9|TRBJ2-3|NA|NA
CASDDGGVTDTQYF
TGTGCCAGCGACGACGGGGGTGTCACAGATACGCAGTATTTT
>TRBV20-1|TRBJ2-5|TRBD1|NA
CSTRLRQGGETQYF
TGCAGTACTAGACTTAGACAGGGCGGCGAGACCCAGTACTTC
>TRBV6-5|TRBJ2-7|TRBD1|NA
CASSSRTGELGEQYF
TGTGCCAGCAGTTCTCGGACAGGGGAGCTTGGCGAGCAGTACTTC
>TRBV29-1|TRBJ1-2|NA|NA
CSVEEAARQNYGYTF
TGCAGCGTTGAGGAGGCGGCCAGGCAGAACTATGGCTACACCTTC
>TRBV7-3|TRBJ2-1|NA|NA
CAGSQGPAGNEQFF
TGTGCCGGCAGCCAGGGACCGGCCGGCAATGAGCAGTTCTTC
>TRBV29-1|TRBJ2-5|TRBD2|NA
CSVDGSGGVETQYF
TGCAGCGTTGACGGTAGCGGGGGGGTGGAGACCCAGTACTTC
>TRBV20-1|TRBJ2-7|NA|many
CSARVGGDYEQYF
TGCAGTGCTAGAGTGGGGGGTGATTACGAGCAGTACTTC
>TRBV12-3/TRBV12-4|TRBJ2-7|TRBD1|few
CASSRDREQYF
TGTGCCAGCAGTAGGGACAGGGAACAGTACTTC
>TRBV13|TRBJ2-7|TRBD1|NA
CASRQTTGGLIYEQYF
TGTGCCAGCAGACAGACGACAGGGGGCTTGATCTACGAGCAGTACTTC
>TRBV7-2|TRBJ2-2|NA|NA
CASTPDRVNTGELFF
TGTGCCAGCACCCCCGACAGAGTCAACACCGGGGAGCTGTTTTTT
>TRBV5-1|TRBJ2-7|NA|NA
CASSIDSYEQYF
TGTGCCAGCAGTATCGACAGCTACGAGCAGTACTTC
>TRBV28|TRBJ1-1|NA|NA
CASIHLRQNTEAFF
TGTGCCAGCATCCATCTTCGGCAGAACACTGAAGCTTTCTTT
>TRBV20-1|TRBJ2-7|TRBD2|few
CSARAPSGGPGEQYF
TGCAGTGCTAGAGCCCCTAGCGGGGGGCCGGGCGAGCAGTACTTC
>TRBV6-6|TRBJ1-2|NA|NA
CASSSDGGFGYTF
TGTGCCAGCAGCTCAGACGGCGGCTTTGGCTACACCTTC
>TRBV29-1|TRBJ2-1|NA|many
CSVGLQGRGNEQFF
TGCAGCGTGGGATTACAGGGTCGGGGCAATGAGCAGTTCTTC
>TRBV6-5|TRBJ1-2|TRBD1|once
CAGSYSGTGLGGGYTF
TGTGCCGGCAGTTACTCAGGGACAGGCCTGGGGGGAGGCTACACCTTC
>TRBV20-1|TRBJ2-1|NA|NA
CSALDTLYNEQFF
TGCAGTGCTTTAGACACACTATACAATGAGCAGTTCTTC
>TRBV28|TRBJ1-5|NA|NA
CASSLWRAGSQPQHF
TGTGCCAGCAGTTTATGGCGGGCGGGAAGTCAGCCCCAGCATTTT
>TRBV2|TRBJ2-6|NA|NA
CASRGFAGGISGANVLTF
TGTGCCAGCAGGGGGTTTGCAGGAGGGATCTCTGGGGCCAACGTCCTGACTTTC